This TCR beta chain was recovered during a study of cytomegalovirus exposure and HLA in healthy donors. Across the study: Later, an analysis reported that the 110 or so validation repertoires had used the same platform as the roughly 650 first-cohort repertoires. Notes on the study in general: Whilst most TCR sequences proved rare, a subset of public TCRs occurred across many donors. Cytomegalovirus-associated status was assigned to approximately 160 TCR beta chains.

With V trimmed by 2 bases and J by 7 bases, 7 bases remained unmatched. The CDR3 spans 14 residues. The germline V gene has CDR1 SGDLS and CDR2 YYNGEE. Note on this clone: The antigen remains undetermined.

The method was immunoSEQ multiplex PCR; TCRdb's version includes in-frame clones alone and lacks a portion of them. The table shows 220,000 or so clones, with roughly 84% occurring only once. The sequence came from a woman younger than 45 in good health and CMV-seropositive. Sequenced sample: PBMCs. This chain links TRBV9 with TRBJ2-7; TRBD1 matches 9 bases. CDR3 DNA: TGTGCCAGCAGCGTTACAGGGGGCATAGAAGAGCAGTACTTC. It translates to CASSVTGGIEEQYF.